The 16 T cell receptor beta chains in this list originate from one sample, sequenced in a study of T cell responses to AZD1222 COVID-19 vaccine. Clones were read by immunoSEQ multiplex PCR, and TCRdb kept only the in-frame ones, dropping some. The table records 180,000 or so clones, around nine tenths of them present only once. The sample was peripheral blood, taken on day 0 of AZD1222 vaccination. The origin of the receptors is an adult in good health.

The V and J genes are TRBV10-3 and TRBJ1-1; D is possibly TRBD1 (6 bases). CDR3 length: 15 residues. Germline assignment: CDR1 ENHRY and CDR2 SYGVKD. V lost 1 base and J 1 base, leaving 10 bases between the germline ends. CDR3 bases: TGTGCCATCAGTGAGTTCGAAGGGGGGAACACTGAAGCTTTCTTT. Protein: CAISEFEGGNTEAFF.

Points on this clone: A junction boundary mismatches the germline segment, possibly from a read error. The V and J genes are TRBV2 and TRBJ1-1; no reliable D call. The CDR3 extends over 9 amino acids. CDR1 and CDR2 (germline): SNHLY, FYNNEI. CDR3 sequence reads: CASSEVRIF. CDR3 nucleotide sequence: TGTGCCAGCAGTGAAGTCAGGATCTTT.

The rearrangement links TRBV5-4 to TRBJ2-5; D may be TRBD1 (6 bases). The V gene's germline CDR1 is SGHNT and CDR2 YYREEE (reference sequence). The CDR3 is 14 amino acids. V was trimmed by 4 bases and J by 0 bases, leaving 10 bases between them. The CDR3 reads CASSGTGHQETQYF. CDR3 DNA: TGTGCCAGCAGCGGTACAGGGCACCAAGAGACCCAGTACTTC. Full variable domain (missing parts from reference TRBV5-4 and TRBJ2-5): ETGVTQSPTHLIKTRGQQVTLRCSSQSGHNTVSWYQQALGQGPQFIFQYYREEENGRGNFPPRFSGLQFPNYSSELNVNALELDDSALYLCASSGTGHQETQYFGPGTRLLVL.

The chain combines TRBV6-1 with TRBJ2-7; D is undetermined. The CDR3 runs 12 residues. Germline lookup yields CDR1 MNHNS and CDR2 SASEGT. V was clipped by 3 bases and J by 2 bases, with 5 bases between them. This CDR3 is CASSDSTYEQYF. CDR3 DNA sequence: TGTGCCAGCAGTGACAGTACCTACGAGCAGTACTTC.

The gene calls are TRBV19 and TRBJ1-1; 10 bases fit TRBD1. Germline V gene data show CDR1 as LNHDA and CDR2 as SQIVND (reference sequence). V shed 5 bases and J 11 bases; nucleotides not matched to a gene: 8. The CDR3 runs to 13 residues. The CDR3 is CASSPGQGLPAFF. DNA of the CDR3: TGTGCCAGTAGTCCGGGACAGGGGCTCCCCGCTTTCTTT. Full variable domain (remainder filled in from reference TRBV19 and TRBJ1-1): DGGITQSPKYLFRKEGQNVTLSCEQNLNHDAMYWYRQDPGQGLRLIYYSQIVNDFQKGDIAEGYSVSREKKESFPLTVTSAQKNPTAFYLCASSPGQGLPAFFGQGTRLTVV.

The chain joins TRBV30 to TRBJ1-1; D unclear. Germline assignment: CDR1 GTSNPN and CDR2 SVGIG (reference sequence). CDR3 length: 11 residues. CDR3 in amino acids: CGGMMNTEAFF. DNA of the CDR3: TGTGGGGGTATGATGAACACTGAAGCTTTCTTT.

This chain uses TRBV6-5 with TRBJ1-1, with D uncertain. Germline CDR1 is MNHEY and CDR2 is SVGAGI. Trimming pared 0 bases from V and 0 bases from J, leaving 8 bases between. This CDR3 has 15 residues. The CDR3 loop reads CASSYSGRMNTEAFF. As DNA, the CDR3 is TGTGCCAGCAGTTACTCCGGCAGGATGAACACTGAAGCTTTCTTT.

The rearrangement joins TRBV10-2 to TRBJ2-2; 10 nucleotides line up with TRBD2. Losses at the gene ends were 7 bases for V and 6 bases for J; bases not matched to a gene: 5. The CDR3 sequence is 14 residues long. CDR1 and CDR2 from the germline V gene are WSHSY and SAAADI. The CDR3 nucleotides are TGCGCCAGCACAGCGGGAGGGCCTGCCGGGGAGCTGTTTTTT. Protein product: CASTAGGPAGELFF.

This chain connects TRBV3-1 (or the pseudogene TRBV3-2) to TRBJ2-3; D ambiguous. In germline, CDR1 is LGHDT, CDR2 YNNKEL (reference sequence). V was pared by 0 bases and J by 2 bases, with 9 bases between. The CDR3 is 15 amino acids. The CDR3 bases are TGTGCCAGCAGCCAAGATTGGGCTAACACAGATACGCAGTATTTT. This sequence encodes CASSQDWANTDTQYF.

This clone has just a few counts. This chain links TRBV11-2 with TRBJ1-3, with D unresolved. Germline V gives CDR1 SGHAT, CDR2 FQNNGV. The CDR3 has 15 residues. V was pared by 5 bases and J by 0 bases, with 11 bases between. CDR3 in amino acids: CASSLLGLSGNTIYF. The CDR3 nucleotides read TGTGCCAGCAGCCTCCTTGGACTCTCTGGAAACACCATATATTTT.

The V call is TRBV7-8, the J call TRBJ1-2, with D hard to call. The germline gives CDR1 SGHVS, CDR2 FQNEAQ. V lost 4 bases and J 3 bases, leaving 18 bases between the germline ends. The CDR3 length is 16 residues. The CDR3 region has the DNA TGTGCCAGCAGCTCGGATCGAGGCGGTTTTTACTATGGCTACACCTTC. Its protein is CASSSDRGGFYYGYTF.

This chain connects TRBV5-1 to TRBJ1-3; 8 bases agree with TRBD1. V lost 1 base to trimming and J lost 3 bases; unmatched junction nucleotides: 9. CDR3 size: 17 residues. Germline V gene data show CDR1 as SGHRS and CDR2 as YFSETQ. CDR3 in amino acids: CASSLSALTGGGNTIYF. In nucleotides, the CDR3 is TGCGCCAGCAGCTTGAGTGCCCTTACAGGGGGTGGAAACACCATATATTTT.

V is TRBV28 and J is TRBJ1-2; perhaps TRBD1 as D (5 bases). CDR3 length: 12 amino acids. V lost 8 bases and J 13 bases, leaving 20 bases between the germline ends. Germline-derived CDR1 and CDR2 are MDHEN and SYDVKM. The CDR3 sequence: CASGGTDVYITF. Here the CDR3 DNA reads TGTGCCAGCGGGGGGACTGATGTTTATATCACCTTC.

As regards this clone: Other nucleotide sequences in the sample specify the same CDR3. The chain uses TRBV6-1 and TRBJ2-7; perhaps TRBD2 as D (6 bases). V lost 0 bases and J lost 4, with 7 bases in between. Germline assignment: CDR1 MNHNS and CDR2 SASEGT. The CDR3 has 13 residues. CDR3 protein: CASSEAEGYEQYF. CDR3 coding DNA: TGTGCCAGCAGTGAAGCGGAGGGTTACGAGCAGTACTTC.

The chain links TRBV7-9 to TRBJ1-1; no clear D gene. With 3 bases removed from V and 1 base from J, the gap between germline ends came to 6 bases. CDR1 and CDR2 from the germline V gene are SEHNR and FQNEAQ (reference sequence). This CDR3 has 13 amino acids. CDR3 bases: TGTGCCAGCAGCTTTCTCGAGAACACTGAAGCTTTCTTT. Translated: CASSFLENTEAFF.

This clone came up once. CDR3: CASRFLDLKAFF. DNA of the CDR3: TGTGCCAGCAGATTTCTGGACCTTAAAGCTTTCTTT. This chain connects TRBV2 to TRBJ1-1; D uncertain. The V end was cut by 6 bases, the J end by 9 bases, with 14 bases between. CDR1 and CDR2 from the germline V gene are SNHLY and FYNNEI. The CDR3 extends over 12 amino acids.